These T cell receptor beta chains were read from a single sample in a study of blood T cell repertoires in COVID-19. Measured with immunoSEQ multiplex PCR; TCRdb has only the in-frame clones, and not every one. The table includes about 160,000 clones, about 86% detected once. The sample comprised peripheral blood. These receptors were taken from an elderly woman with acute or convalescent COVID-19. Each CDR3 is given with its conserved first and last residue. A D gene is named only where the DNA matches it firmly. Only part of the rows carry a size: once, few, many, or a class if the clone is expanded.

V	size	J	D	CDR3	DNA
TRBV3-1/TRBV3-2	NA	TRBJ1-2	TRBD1	CASSQVTGQGAIANYGYTF	TGTGCCAGCAGCCAAGTCACTGGACAGGGGGCCATAGCTAACTATGGCTACACCTTC
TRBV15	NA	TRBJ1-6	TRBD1	CATRDRGYNSPLHF	TGTGCCACCAGAGACAGGGGATATAATTCACCCCTCCACTTT
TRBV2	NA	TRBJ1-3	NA	CASSLTGSGGNTIYF	TGTGCCAGCAGCCTAACAGGTTCGGGCGGAAACACCATATATTTT
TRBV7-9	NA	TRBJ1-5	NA	CASSLAASNQPQHF	TGTGCCAGCAGCTTGGCTGCTAGCAATCAGCCCCAGCATTTT
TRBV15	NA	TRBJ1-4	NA	CATRYQGWANEKLFF	TGTGCCACCAGGTATCAGGGGTGGGCTAATGAAAAACTGTTTTTT
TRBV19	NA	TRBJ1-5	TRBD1	CASSIGTGTQPQHF	TGTGCCAGTAGTATTGGGACAGGGACTCAGCCCCAGCATTTT
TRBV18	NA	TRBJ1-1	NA	CASSPREAEAFF	TGTGCCAGCTCACCACGGGAGGCTGAAGCTTTCTTT
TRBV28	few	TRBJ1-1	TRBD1	CASSPSTGGTEAFF	TGTGCCAGCAGTCCCTCGACAGGGGGCACTGAAGCTTTCTTT
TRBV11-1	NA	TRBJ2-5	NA	CASSRSSEQETQYF	TGTGCCAGCAGCCGATCTAGCGAGCAAGAGACCCAGTACTTC
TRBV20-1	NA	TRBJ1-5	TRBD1	CSASNQGDYQPQHF	TGCAGTGCTAGTAATCAGGGGGATTATCAGCCCCAGCATTTT
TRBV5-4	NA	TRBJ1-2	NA	CASSTNFGINYGYTF	TGTGCCAGCAGCACAAATTTCGGGATAAACTATGGCTACACCTTC
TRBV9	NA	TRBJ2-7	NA	CASSRGIASSYEQYF	TGTGCCAGCAGCCGCGGGATAGCTAGCTCCTACGAGCAGTACTTC
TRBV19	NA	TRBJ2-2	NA	CASSIMAGTGELFF	TGTGCCAGTAGTATTATGGCGGGCACCGGGGAGCTGTTTTTT
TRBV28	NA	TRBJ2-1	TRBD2	CASSPGLATNEQFF	TGTGCCAGCAGTCCGGGACTAGCGACCAATGAGCAGTTCTTC
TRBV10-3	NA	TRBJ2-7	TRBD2	CAISHGTSGVYEQYF	TGTGCCATCAGTCACGGGACTAGCGGGGTCTACGAGCAGTACTTC
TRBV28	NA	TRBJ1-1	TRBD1	CASSLRAGGGLTEAFF	TGTGCCAGCAGTTTAAGGGCAGGGGGCGGGCTCACTGAAGCTTTCTTT
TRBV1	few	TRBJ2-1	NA	CTSSQGDRGNEQFF	TGCACCAGCAGCCAAGGGGACAGGGGCAATGAGCAGTTCTTC
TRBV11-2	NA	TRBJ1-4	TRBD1	CASSGPWTGYQLSEKLFF	TGTGCCAGCAGCGGGCCTTGGACAGGGTATCAACTAAGCGAAAAACTGTTTTTT
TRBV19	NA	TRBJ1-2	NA	CASSIGGLSYGYTF	TGTGCCAGTAGTATCGGAGGGCTGAGCTATGGCTACACCTTC
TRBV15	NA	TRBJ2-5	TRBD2	CATSSMAGEETQYF	TGTGCCACCAGCAGTATGGCGGGAGAAGAGACCCAGTACTTC
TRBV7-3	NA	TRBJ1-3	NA	CASSQQGSDTIYF	TGTGCCAGCAGCCAACAGGGTTCGGACACCATATATTTT
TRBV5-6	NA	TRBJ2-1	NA	CASSFGQGSDEQFF	TGTGCCAGCAGCTTTGGGCAGGGGTCGGATGAGCAGTTCTTC
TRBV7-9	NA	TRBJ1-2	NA	CASSLEQGGLGYTF	TGTGCCAGCAGCTTAGAGCAGGGTGGCCTAGGCTACACCTTC
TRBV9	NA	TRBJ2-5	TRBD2	CASSVDSAGGFEETQYF	TGTGCCAGCAGCGTAGATTCGGCGGGGGGCTTTGAAGAGACCCAGTACTTC
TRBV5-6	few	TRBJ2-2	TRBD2	CASSREGSTGELFF	TGTGCCAGCAGCCGGGAGGGGAGCACCGGGGAGCTGTTTTTT
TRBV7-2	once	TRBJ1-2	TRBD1	CASSLGRDRDGYGYTF	TGTGCCAGCAGCTTAGGAAGGGACAGGGACGGCTATGGCTACACCTTC
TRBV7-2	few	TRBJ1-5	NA	CASSSQAGSNQPQHF	TGTGCCAGCAGCTCTCAGGCGGGTAGCAATCAGCCCCAGCATTTT
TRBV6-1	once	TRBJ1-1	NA	CASSEFLAGLGGTEAFF	TGTGCCAGCAGTGAATTCTTGGCAGGGTTGGGTGGCACTGAAGCTTTCTTT
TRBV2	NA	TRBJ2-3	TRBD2	CASRVGTSGTDTQYF	TGTGCCAGCAGGGTCGGGACTAGCGGCACAGATACGCAGTATTTT